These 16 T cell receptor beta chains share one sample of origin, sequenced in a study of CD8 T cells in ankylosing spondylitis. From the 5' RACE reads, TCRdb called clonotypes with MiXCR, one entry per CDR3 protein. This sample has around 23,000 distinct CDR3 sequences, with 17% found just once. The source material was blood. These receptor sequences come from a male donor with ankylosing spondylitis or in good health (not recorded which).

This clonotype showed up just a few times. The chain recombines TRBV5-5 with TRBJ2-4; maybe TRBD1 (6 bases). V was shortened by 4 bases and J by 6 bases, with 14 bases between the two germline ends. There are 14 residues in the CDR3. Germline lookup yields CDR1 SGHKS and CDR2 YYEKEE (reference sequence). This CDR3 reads CASSSAGTRNIQYF. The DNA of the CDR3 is TGTGCCAGCAGCAGCGCCGGGACACGAAACATTCAGTACTTC.

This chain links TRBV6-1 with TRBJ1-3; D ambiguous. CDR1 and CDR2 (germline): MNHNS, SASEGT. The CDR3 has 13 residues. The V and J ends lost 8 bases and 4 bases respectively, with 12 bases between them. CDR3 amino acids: CASFWGAGNTIYF. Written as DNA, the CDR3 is TGTGCCAGCTTCTGGGGAGCCGGAAACACCATATATTTT.

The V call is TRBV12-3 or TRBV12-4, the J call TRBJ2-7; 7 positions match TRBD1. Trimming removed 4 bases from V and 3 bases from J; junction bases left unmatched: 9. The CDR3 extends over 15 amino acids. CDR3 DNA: TGTGCCAGCAGTTCTCGGTCTCCAGGGGGCTACGAGCAGTACTTC. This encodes CASSSRSPGGYEQYF.

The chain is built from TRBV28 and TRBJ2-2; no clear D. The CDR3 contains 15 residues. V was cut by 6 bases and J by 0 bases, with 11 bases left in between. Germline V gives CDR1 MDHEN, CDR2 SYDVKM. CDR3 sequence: CASRVGFPNTGELFF. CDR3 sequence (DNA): TGTGCCAGCAGAGTCGGGTTCCCGAACACCGGGGAGCTGTTTTTT.

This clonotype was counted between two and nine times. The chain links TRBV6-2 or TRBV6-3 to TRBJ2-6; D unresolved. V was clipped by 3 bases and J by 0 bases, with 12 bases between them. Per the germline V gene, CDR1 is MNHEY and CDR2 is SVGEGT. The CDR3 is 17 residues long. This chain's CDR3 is CASSYERSVSGANVLTF. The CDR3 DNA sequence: TGTGCCAGCAGTTATGAAAGAAGCGTCTCTGGGGCCAACGTCCTGACTTTC.

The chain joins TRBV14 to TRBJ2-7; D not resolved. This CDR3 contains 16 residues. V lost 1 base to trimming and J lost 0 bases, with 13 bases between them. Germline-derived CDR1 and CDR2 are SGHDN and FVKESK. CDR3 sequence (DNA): TGTGCCAGCAGCCAAGCTGGAGACCCCTTCTCCTACGAGCAGTACGTC. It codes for CASSQAGDPFSYEQYV.

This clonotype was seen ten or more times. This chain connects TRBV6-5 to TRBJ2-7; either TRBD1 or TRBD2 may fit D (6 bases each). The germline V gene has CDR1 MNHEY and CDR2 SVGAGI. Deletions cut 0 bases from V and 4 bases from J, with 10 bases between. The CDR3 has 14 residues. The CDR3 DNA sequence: TGTGCCAGCAGTTACTCGAAAGGGGGGTACGAGCAGTACTTC. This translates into CASSYSKGGYEQYF.

CDR3 in DNA: TGCAGCGCTGGGACAGGGGCATTCACCGGGGAGCTGTTTTTT. Translated: CSAGTGAFTGELFF. The chain employs TRBV29-1 and TRBJ2-2; 10 bases align to TRBD1. The germline CDR1 and CDR2 sequences are SQVTM and ANQGSEA. Trimming removed 7 bases from V and 4 bases from J; junction bases left unmatched: 6. The CDR3 totals 14 residues.

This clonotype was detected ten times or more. CDR3 sequence reads: CSVGQLDQPQHF. CDR3 nucleotides: TGCAGCGTAGGACAGCTAGATCAGCCCCAGCATTTT. This chain links TRBV29-1 with TRBJ1-5; tentatively, D is TRBD1 (6 bases). This CDR3 has 12 residues. V was clipped by 6 bases and J by 5 bases, with 11 bases between them. Germline values: CDR1 SQVTM, CDR2 ANQGSEA.

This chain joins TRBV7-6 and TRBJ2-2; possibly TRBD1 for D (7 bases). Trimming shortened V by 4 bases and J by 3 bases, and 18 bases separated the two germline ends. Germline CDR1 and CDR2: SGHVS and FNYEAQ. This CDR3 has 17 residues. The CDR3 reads CASSSFLGGGDTGELFF. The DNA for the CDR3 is TGTGCCAGCAGCTCCTTTTTAGGAGGGGGCGACACCGGGGAGCTGTTTTTT. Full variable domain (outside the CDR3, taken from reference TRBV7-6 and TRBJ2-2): GAGVSQSPRYKVTKRGQDVALRCDPISGHVSLYWYRQALGQGPEFLTYFNYEAQQDKSGLPNDRFSAERPEGSISTLTIQRTEQRDSAMYRCASSSFLGGGDTGELFFGEGSRLTVL.

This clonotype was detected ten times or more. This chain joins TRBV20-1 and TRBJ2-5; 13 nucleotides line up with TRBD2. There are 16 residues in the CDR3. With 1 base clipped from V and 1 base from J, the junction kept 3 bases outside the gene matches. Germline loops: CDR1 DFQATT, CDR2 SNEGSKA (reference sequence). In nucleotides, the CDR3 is TGCAGTGCTAGAGTTGGGACTAGCGGGACCCAAGAGACCCAGTACTTC. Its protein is CSARVGTSGTQETQYF.

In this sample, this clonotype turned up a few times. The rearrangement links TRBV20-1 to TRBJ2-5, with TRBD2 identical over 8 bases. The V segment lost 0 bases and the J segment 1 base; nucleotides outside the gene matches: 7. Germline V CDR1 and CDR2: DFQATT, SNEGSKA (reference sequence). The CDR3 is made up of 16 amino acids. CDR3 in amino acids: CSARENLGGAQETQYF. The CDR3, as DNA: TGCAGTGCTAGAGAAAACCTCGGGGGGGCCCAAGAGACCCAGTACTTC.

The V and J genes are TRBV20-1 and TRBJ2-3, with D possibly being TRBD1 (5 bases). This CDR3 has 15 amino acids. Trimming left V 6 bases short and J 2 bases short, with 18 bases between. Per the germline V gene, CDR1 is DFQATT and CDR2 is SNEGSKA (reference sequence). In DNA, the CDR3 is TGCAGTGCGGTCGAAGGGGTCCAAATCACAGATACGCAGTATTTT. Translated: CSAVEGVQITDTQYF.

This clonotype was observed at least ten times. CDR3 nucleotide sequence: TGTGCCAGCAGCAAAAGGAGCACGAAATTCTACGAGCAGTACGTC. It specifies CASSKRSTKFYEQYV. The chain combines TRBV21-1 with TRBJ2-7. TRBV21-1 corresponds to a pseudogene. CDR3 length: 15 residues.

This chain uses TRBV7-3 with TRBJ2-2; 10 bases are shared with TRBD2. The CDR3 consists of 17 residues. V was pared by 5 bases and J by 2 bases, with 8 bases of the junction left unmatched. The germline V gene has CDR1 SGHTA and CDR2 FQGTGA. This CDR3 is CASSPRASGGNTGELFF. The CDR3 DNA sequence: TGTGCCAGCAGCCCCCGGGCTAGCGGGGGAAACACCGGGGAGCTGTTTTTT. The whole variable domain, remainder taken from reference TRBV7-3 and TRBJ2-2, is GAGVSQTPSNKVTEKGKYVELRCDPISGHTALYWYRQSLGQGPEFLIYFQGTGAADDSGLPNDRFFAVRPEGSVSTLKIQRTERGDSAVYLCASSPRASGGNTGELFFGEGSRLTVL.

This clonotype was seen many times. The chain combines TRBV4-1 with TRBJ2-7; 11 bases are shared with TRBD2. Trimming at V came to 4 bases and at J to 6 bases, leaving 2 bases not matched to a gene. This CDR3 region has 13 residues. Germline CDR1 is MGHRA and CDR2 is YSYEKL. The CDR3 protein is CASSLLAGGEQYF. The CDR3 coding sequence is TGCGCCAGCAGCCTTCTAGCGGGAGGCGAGCAGTACTTC.